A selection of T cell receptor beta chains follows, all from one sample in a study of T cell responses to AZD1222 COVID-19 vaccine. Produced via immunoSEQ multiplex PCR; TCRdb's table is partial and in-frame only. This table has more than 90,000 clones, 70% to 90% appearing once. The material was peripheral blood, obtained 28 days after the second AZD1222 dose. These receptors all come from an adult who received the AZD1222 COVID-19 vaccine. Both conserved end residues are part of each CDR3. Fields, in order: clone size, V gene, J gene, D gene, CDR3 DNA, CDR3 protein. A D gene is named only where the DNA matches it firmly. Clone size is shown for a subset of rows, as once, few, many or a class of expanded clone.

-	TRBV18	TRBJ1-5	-	TGTGCCAGCTCACCCGGATCCCACCAGCCCCAGCATTTT	CASSPGSHQPQHF
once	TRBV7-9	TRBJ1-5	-	TGTGCCAGCAGCGCAGGGGGCAATCAGCCCCAGCATTTT	CASSAGGNQPQHF
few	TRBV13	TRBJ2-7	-	TGTGCCAGCAGTGAGAGCTCCTACGAGCAGTACTTC	CASSESSYEQYF
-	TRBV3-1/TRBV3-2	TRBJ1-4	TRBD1	TGTGCCAGCAGCCTACAGGGGGCTAATGAAAAACTGTTTTTT	CASSLQGANEKLFF
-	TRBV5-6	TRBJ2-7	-	TGTGCCAGCAGCTTAGGACAAGCCACCTACGAGCAGTACTTC	CASSLGQATYEQYF
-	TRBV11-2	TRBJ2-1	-	TGTGCCTCCCAGCTCGAAGTCCCACCCTACAATGAGCAGTTCTTC	CASQLEVPPYNEQFF
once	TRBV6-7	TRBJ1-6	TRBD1	TGTGCCAGCAGTTACCGGACAGGGGGCGCTTCACCCCTCCACTTT	CASSYRTGGASPLHF
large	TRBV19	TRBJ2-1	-	TGTGCCAGTAGTAGATTACTTGAGCGGTTAGGGAATGAGCAGTTCTTC	CASSRLLERLGNEQFF
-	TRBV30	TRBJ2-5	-	TGTGCCTGGAGTGTGGGAAACTTAAGGTCCCAGTACTTC	CAWSVGNLRSQYF
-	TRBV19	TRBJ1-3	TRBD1	TGTGCCAGTAGCAGAGACAGGGAAGGAGGAAACACCATATATTTT	CASSRDREGGNTIYF
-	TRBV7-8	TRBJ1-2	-	TGTGCCAGCAGCACACCCAGGCGGGGGGCCCGGTTCCGTGGCTACACCTTC	CASSTPRRGARFRGYTF
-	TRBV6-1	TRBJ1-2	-	TGTGCCAGCAGCGAAGGGGATCAGGACTATGGCTACACCTTC	CASSEGDQDYGYTF
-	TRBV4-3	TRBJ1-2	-	TGCGCCAGCAGCCAGGGGGTTGGAATTGCTGTCTATGGCTACACCTTC	CASSQGVGIAVYGYTF
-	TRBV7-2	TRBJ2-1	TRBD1	TGTGCCAGCAGCATCTGGACAGGGGGGGGTAATGAGCAGTTCTTC	CASSIWTGGGNEQFF
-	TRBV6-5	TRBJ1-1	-	TGTGCCAGCAAGTCGGGACACACGCGAAACACTGAAGCTTTCTTT	CASKSGHTRNTEAFF
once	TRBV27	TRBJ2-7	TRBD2	TGTGCCAGCAGTTTAAGACTAGCGGGAGTTCCAGCCTACGAGCAGTACTTC	CASSLRLAGVPAYEQYF
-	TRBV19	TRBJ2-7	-	TGTGCCAGTCGGGACGAGGGCGAGCAGTACTTC	CASRDEGEQYF
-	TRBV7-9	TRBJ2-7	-	TGTGCCAGCAGTCCCCCCAAGGGGGTATCCTACGAGCAGTACTTC	CASSPPKGVSYEQYF
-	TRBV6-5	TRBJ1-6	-	TGTGCCAGCAAGAAGAGGAATAATTCACCCCTCCACTTT	CASKKRNNSPLHF
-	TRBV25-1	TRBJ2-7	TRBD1	TGTGCCAGCAGTATCCTTCAGGGGGCTGCCTACGAGCAGTACTTC	CASSILQGAAYEQYF
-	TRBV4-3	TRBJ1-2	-	TGCGCCAGCAGCCAAGATCGGGGGCTGGGCTATGGCTACACCTTC	CASSQDRGLGYGYTF
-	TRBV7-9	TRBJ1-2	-	TGTGCCAGCAGCCAACTCGCAGGGAACTATGGCTACACCTTC	CASSQLAGNYGYTF
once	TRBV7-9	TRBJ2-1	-	TGTGCCAGCAGCTTAGGAGGGGCGCAGTACAATGAGCAGTTCTTC	CASSLGGAQYNEQFF
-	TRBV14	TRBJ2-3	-	TGTGCCAGCAGCTCCAATCCCCTAGCGCTCAGCACAGATACGCAGTATTTT	CASSSNPLALSTDTQYF
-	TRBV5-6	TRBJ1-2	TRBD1	TGTGCCAGCAGCCTTGACAGGGGGCGGTATGGCTACACCTTC	CASSLDRGRYGYTF
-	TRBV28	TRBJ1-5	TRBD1	TGTGCCAGCAGTTTTTTTCGGCAGGGGGTGCGGCCCCAGCATTTT	CASSFFRQGVRPQHF
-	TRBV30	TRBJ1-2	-	TGTGCCTGGAGTGCCCTAGGGGTCTATGGCTACACCTTC	CAWSALGVYGYTF
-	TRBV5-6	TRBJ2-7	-	TGTGCCAGCAGCTTTCAGGACTACGAGCAGTACTTC	CASSFQDYEQYF